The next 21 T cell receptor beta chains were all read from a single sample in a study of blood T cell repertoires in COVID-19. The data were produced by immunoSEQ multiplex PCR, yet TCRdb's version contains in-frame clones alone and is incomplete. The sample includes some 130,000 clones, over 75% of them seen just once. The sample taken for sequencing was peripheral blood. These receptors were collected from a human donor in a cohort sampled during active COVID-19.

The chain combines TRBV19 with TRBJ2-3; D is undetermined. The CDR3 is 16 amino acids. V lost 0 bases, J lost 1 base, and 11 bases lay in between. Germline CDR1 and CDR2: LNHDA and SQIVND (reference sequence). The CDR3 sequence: CASSIDRGSGTDTQYF. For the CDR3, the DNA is TGTGCCAGTAGTATAGATCGTGGCAGTGGCACAGATACGCAGTATTTT. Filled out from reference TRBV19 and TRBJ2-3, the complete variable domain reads DGGITQSPKYLFRKEGQNVTLSCEQNLNHDAMYWYRQDPGQGLRLIYYSQIVNDFQKGDIAEGYSVSREKKESFPLTVTSAQKNPTAFYLCASSIDRGSGTDTQYFGPGTRLTVL.

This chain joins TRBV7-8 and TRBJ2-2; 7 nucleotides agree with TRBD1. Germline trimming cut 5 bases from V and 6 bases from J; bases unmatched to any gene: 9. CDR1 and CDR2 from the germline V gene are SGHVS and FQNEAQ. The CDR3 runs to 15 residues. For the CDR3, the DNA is TGTGCCAGCAGCAGAACAGGGGTGACGGCCGGGGAGCTGTTTTTT. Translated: CASSRTGVTAGELFF.

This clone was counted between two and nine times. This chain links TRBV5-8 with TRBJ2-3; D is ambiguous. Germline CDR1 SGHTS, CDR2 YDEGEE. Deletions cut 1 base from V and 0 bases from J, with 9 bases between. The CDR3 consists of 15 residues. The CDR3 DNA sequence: TGTGCCAGCAGCTTGAACAGTTATAGCACAGATACGCAGTATTTT. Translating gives CASSLNSYSTDTQYF.

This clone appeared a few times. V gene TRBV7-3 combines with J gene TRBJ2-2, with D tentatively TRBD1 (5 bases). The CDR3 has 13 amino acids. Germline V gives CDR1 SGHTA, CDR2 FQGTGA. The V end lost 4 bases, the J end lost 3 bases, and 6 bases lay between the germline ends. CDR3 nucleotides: TGTGCCAGCAGCTCAGGGTACACCGGGGAGCTGTTTTTT. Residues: CASSSGYTGELFF.

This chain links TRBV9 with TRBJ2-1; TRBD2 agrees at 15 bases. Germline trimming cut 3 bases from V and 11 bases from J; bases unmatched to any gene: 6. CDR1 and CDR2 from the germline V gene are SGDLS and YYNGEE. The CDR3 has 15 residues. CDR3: CASSAGLAGGVQQFF. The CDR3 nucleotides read TGTGCCAGCAGCGCCGGACTAGCGGGGGGGGTTCAGCAGTTCTTC.

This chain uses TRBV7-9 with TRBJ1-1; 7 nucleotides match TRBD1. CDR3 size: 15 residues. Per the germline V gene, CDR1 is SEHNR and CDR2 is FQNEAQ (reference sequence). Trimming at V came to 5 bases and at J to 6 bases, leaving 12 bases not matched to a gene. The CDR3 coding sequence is TGTGCCAGCAGCCCCTCAGGAACAGGGGAAGCTGAAGCTTTCTTT. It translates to CASSPSGTGEAEAFF.

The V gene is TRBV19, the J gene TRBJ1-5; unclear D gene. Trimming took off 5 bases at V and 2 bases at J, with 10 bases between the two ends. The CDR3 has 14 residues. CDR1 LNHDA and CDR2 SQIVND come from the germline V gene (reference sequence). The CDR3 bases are TGTGCCAGTAGTGTCCGGGGTCGCAATCAGCCCCAGCATTTT. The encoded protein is CASSVRGRNQPQHF.

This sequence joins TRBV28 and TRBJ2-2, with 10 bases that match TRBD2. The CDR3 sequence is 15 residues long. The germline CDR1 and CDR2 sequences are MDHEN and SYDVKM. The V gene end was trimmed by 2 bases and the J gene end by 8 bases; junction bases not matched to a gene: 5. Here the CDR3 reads CASSLPLAGAGELFF. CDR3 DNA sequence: TGTGCCAGCAGTTTACCCCTAGCGGGAGCAGGGGAGCTGTTTTTT. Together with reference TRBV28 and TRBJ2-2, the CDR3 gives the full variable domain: DVKVTQSSRYLVKRTGEKVFLECVQDMDHENMFWYRQDPGLGLRLIYFSYDVKMKEKGDIPEGYSVSREKKERFSLILESASTNQTSMYLCASSLPLAGAGELFFGEGSRLTVL.

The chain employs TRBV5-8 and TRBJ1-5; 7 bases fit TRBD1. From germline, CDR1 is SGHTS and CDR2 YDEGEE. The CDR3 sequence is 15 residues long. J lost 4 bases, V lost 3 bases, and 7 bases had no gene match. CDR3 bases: TGTGCCAGCAGCTCCCGAACAGGGGCAAATCAGCCCCAGCATTTT. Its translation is CASSSRTGANQPQHF.

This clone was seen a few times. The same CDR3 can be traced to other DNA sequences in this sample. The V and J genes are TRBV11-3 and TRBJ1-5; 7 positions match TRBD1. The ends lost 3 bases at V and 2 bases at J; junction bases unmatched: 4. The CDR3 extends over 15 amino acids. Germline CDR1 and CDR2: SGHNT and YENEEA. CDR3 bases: TGTGCCAGCAGCTTGGACGGGACAGGCAATCAGCCCCAGCATTTT. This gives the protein CASSLDGTGNQPQHF.

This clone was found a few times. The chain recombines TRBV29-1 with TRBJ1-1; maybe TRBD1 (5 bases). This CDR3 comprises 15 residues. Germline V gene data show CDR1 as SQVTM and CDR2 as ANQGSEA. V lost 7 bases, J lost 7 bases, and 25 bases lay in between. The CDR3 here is CSAKVGGSVVGEAFF. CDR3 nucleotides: TGCAGCGCCAAAGTCGGGGGATCGGTTGTCGGTGAAGCTTTCTTT.

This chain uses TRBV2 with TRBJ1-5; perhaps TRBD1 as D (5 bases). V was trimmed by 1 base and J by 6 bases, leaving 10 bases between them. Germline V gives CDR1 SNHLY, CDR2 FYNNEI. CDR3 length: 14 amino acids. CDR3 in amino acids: CASSEGRVGQPQHF. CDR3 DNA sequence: TGTGCCAGCAGTGAAGGCAGGGTTGGTCAGCCCCAGCATTTT.

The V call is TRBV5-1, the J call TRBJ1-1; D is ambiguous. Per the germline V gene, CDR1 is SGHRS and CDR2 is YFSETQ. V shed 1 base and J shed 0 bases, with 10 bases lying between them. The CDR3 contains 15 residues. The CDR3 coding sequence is TGCGCCAGCAGCTTGAAGGAGGGAATGAACACTGAAGCTTTCTTT. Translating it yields CASSLKEGMNTEAFF.

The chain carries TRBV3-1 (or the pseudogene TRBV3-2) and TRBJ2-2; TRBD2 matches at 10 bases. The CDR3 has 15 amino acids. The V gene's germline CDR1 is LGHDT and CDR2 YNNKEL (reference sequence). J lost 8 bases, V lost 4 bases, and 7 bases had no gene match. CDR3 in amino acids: CASSPRTSGSGELFF. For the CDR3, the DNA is TGTGCCAGCAGCCCCCGGACTAGCGGTTCTGGGGAGCTGTTTTTT.

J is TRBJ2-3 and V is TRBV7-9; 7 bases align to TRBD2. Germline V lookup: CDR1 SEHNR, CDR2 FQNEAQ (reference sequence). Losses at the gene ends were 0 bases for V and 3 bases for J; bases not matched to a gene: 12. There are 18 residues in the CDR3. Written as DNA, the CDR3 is TGTGCCAGCAGCTTAGCCTATTCCAGGACTAGTGGTACAGATACGCAGTATTTT. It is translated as CASSLAYSRTSGTDTQYF.

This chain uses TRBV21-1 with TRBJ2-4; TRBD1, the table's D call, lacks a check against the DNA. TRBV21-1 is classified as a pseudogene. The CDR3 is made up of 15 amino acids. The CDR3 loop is CARIEIGQECNIQYF. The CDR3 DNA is TGTGCCAGGATTGAAATTGGACAGGAATGCAACATTCAGTACTTC.

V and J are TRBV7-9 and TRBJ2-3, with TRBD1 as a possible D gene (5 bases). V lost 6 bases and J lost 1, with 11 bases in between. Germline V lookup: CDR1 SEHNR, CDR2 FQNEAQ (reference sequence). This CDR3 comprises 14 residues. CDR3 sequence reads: CASRRQLGTDTQYF. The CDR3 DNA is TGTGCCAGCAGAAGACAGTTAGGCACAGATACGCAGTATTTT.

CDR3 in DNA: TGTGCCAGCAGCCAAGATAGTAGCCAGCCCCAGCATTTT. Amino acid sequence: CASSQDSSQPQHF. The V gene is TRBV3-1 (or the pseudogene TRBV3-2), the J gene TRBJ1-5; D remains unclear. CDR1 and CDR2 from the germline V gene are LGHDT and YNNKEL (reference sequence). Trimming shortened V by 0 bases and J by 7 bases, and 7 bases separated the two germline ends. The CDR3 loop spans 13 amino acids.

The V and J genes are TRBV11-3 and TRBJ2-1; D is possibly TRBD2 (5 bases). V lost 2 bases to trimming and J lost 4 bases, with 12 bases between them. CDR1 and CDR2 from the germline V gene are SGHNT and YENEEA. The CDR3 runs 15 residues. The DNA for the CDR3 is TGTGCCAGCAGCTTACACGCTAGCAGTTACAATGAGCAGTTCTTC. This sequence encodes CASSLHASSYNEQFF.

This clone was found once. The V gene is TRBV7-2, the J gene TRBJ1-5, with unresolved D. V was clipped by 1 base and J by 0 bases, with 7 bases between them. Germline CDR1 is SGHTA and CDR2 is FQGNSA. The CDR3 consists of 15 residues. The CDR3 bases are TGTGCCAGCAGCTTAGTCGTAAATAGCAATCAGCCCCAGCATTTT. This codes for CASSLVVNSNQPQHF.

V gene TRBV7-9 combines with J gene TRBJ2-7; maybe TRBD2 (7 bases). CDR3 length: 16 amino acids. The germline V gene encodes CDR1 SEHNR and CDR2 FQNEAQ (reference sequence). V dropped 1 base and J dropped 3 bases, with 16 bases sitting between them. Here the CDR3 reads CASSLGGGGASYEQYF. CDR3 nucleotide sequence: TGTGCCAGCAGCTTAGGAGGTGGGGGGGCCAGCTACGAGCAGTACTTC.